This is a list of T cell receptor beta chains from one sample in a study of cytomegalovirus exposure and HLA in healthy donors. Sequencing was performed with immunoSEQ multiplex PCR; in TCRdb, only in-frame clones are kept and a portion is missing. Of 58,000 or so clones in the sample, 65% to 75% were seen once. Sample: PBMCs. Receptors originate from a man between 50 and 59 years old in good health and CMV-seropositive. CDR3s include the opening cysteine and the closing phenylalanine or tryptophan. D genes are given only for firm matches. Clone size is not always given. Where it is, it says once, few, many or a class for expanded clones.

TRBJ2-7 | TRBV6-6 | NA | NA | TGTGCCAGCAGTTACTCTACCAGAGCGAGCTCCTACGAGCAGTACTTC | CASSYSTRASSYEQYF
TRBJ2-5 | TRBV14 | NA | NA | TGTGCCAGCAGCCAAGTAAGAGTACCCTACCAAGAGACCCAGTACTTC | CASSQVRVPYQETQYF
TRBJ2-5 | TRBV6-5 | NA | NA | TGTGCCAGCAGTTACTCGCGGCAGGGAGGCGAGACCCAGTACTTC | CASSYSRQGGETQYF
TRBJ1-2 | TRBV7-8 | TRBD1 | NA | TGTGCCAGCAGCCCTACGACAGGGTCGGGCGGCTACACCTTC | CASSPTTGSGGYTF
TRBJ1-2 | TRBV9 | NA | few | TGTGCCAGCAGCGTAGCCAGTTCCTATGGCTACACCTTC | CASSVASSYGYTF
TRBJ1-1 | TRBV29-1 | NA | NA | TGCAGCGTGCTACAGGGCACGAACACTGAAGCTTTCTTT | CSVLQGTNTEAFF
TRBJ2-2 | TRBV18 | TRBD2 | NA | TGTGCCAGCTCACCACAACTAGCGGAGAACACCGGGGAGCTGTTTTTT | CASSPQLAENTGELFF
TRBJ2-3 | TRBV9 | NA | NA | TGTGCCAGCAGCGTGCGAGTGGGAGTTAATACAGATACGCAGTATTTT | CASSVRVGVNTDTQYF
TRBJ2-2 | TRBV6-1 | TRBD1 | few | TGTGCCAGCAGTGGGGGTCCTGGGACAGGGACCACCGGGGAGCTGTTTTTT | CASSGGPGTGTTGELFF
TRBJ2-3 | TRBV25-1 | TRBD2 | NA | TGTGCCAGCAGTGGGCTAGCGGGAGAGGGGGGAGATACGCAGTATTTT | CASSGLAGEGGDTQYF
TRBJ2-7 | TRBV6-1 | TRBD2 | NA | TGTGCCAGCAGTCGTACTAGCGGGAACTCCTACGAGCAGTACTTC | CASSRTSGNSYEQYF
TRBJ2-1 | TRBV7-8 | NA | once | TGTGCCAGCAGCTTAGCGGGAGAGCACAATGAGCAGTTCTTC | CASSLAGEHNEQFF
TRBJ1-6 | TRBV6-5 | NA | NA | TGTGCCAGCAGTTACTCGAATACAGGCAATTCACCCCTCCACTTT | CASSYSNTGNSPLHF
TRBJ2-7 | TRBV15 | TRBD2 | NA | TGTGCCACCAGCAGGACACTAGCGGGATACTACGAGCAGTACTTC | CATSRTLAGYYEQYF
TRBJ2-4 | TRBV30 | TRBD2 | NA | TGTGCCTGGGGACTAGCGGGGGTCGGGGCCAAAAACATTCAGTACTTC | CAWGLAGVGAKNIQYF
TRBJ1-6 | TRBV18 | TRBD1 | NA | TGTGCCAGTCGACCGGGACAGGCCAATTCACCCCTCCACTTT | CASRPGQANSPLHF
TRBJ2-7 | TRBV11-1 | TRBD1 | few | TGTGCCAGCAGCCAGGACCCCGACAGGGTACGGGAGCAGTACTTC | CASSQDPDRVREQYF
TRBJ2-1 | TRBV9 | NA | NA | TGTGCCACCGGAAGGGGCAATGAGCAGTTCTTC | CATGRGNEQFF
TRBJ1-1 | TRBV11-2 | TRBD1 | once | TGTGCCAGCAGCTTTCGTCCGGGACAGGAGACTGAAGCTTTCTTT | CASSFRPGQETEAFF
TRBJ1-5 | TRBV9 | TRBD1 | NA | TGTGCCAGCAGCAAAGGGGGCAGCGTCAATCAGCCCCAGCATTTT | CASSKGGSVNQPQHF
TRBJ2-1 | TRBV5-4 | TRBD2 | few | TGTGCCAGCAGCCTCCCGGGTGGAGCGGGGGTGGGAAATGAGCAGTTCTTC | CASSLPGGAGVGNEQFF
TRBJ2-1 | TRBV6-1 | NA | once | TGTGCCAGCTCCGCGGCGGGCTCCTACAATGAGCAGTTCTTC | CASSAAGSYNEQFF
TRBJ1-3 | TRBV6-6 | NA | NA | TGTGCCAGCAGTTACTACACAGGGACGGCAGGAAACACCATATATTTT | CASSYYTGTAGNTIYF
TRBJ1-5 | TRBV5-5 | TRBD1 | NA | TGTGCCAGCAGCTCTCACGACAGGGACAATCAGCCCCAGCATTTT | CASSSHDRDNQPQHF
TRBJ2-1 | TRBV28 | NA | once | TGTGCCAGCACCCCCCCCGGGAGAAGGGCGGGTAATGAGCAGTTCTTC | CASTPPGRRAGNEQFF
TRBJ2-6 | TRBV9 | NA | NA | TGTGCCAGCAGCGTAGTGAGGAGCTCTGGGGCCAACGTCCTGACTTTC | CASSVVRSSGANVLTF
TRBJ1-2 | TRBV4-1 | TRBD1 | NA | TGCGCCAGCAGCCAAGATCTACAGGGGTATGGCTACACCTTC | CASSQDLQGYGYTF
TRBJ2-7 | TRBV28 | TRBD2 | NA | TGTGCCAGCAGCCTCCTCACTAGCGGGAGTTACGAGCAGTACTTC | CASSLLTSGSYEQYF
TRBJ2-3 | TRBV6-4 | TRBD2 | NA | TGTGCCAGCAGTGGGGAAGGACTAGCGGGAGATACGCAGTATTTT | CASSGEGLAGDTQYF
TRBJ2-1 | TRBV29-1 | TRBD2 | few | TGCAGCGTTGACCGCGGACTAGCTCGAGGGGGTGAGCAGTTCTTC | CSVDRGLARGGEQFF
TRBJ1-1 | TRBV7-9 | NA | NA | TGTGCCAGCAGCCCAGGGTCGGACACTGAAGCTTTCTTT | CASSPGSDTEAFF
TRBJ2-1 | TRBV7-9 | NA | NA | TGTGCCAGCAGCGAGGGACTCCTCAATGAGCAGTTCTTC | CASSEGLLNEQFF
TRBJ1-5 | TRBV7-2 | TRBD1 | NA | TGTGCCAGCAGTTCGGACAGGGGAGGTCAGCCCCAGCATTTT | CASSSDRGGQPQHF
TRBJ1-1 | TRBV6-5 | NA | NA | TGTGCCAGCAGTTACTCGGGTTTGGGCCCTGAAGCTTTCTTT | CASSYSGLGPEAFF
TRBJ2-5 | TRBV9 | TRBD1 | NA | TGTGCCAGCAGCCTAGGGACAGGTCGGGAGACCCAGTACTTC | CASSLGTGRETQYF
TRBJ2-6 | TRBV30 | NA | NA | TGTGCCTGGAGTGTACTCGGCTCTGGGGCCAACGTCCTGACTTTC | CAWSVLGSGANVLTF
TRBJ1-2 | TRBV15 | NA | NA | TGTGCCACCAGCAGAGATTCCCAGGGGACCTATGGCTACACCTTC | CATSRDSQGTYGYTF
TRBJ2-7 | TRBV9 | TRBD1 | NA | TGTGCCAGCAGCGTGACAGGGGAGTACGAGCAGTACTTC | CASSVTGEYEQYF
TRBJ2-7 | TRBV7-9 | NA | NA | TGTGCCAGCAGCTATCGCCAACTGTTTGACGAGCAGTACTTC | CASSYRQLFDEQYF